A selection of T cell receptor beta chains follows, all from one sample in a study of blood T cell repertoires in COVID-19. Some clones are missing from TCRdb's copy, which holds only in-frame ones; the method was immunoSEQ multiplex PCR. The table records approximately 190,000 clones, about 80% of them present only once. Sequencing was carried out using PBMCs or T cells enriched from blood (not recorded which). These receptors were taken from a woman in her sixties or seventies with acute COVID-19. Both conserved end residues are part of each CDR3. The D gene is left open where the match is weak. A clone size is listed for some rows: how often the clone was seen (once, few, many), or a class if it is expanded.

.	TRBV3-1/TRBV3-2	.	TRBJ1-1	TGTGCCAGCAGCGCTTGGGGGGGATTGAACACTGAAGCTTTCTTT	CASSAWGGLNTEAFF
.	TRBV3-1/TRBV3-2	.	TRBJ1-3	TGTGCCAGCAGCCAAGGGGGGGGAGGCCCTGGAAACACCATATATTTT	CASSQGGGGPGNTIYF
TRBD2	TRBV25-1	many	TRBJ2-2	TGTGCCAGCAGTGAAGAAACTAGCGGGGGCCCCAGGACCGGGGAGCTGTTTTTT	CASSEETSGGPRTGELFF
.	TRBV2	.	TRBJ2-3	TGTGCCAGCGTTCTCTCAGATACGCAGTATTTT	CASVLSDTQYF
.	TRBV5-1	.	TRBJ2-7	TGCGCCAGCAGCTTGGACTCATCCACTGGGCAGTACTTC	CASSLDSSTGQYF
.	TRBV4-3	few	TRBJ1-6	TGCGCCAGCAGCCAAGATCGGGGAGCGGGGAATAATTCACCCCTCCACTTT	CASSQDRGAGNNSPLHF
.	TRBV30	.	TRBJ2-2	TGTGCCTGGAGTGGGAATAGCAAGGGGTGGGCCGGGGAGCTGTTTTTT	CAWSGNSKGWAGELFF
.	TRBV9	few	TRBJ1-1	TGTGCCAGCAGCGTAGCGGGGGGGGGAACGGAAGCTTTCTTT	CASSVAGGGTEAFF
TRBD1	TRBV7-9	.	TRBJ1-1	TGTGCCAGCAGCCGGACAGGTTTGAACACTGAAGCTTTCTTT	CASSRTGLNTEAFF
.	TRBV19	.	TRBJ2-3	TGTGCTAGTAGGTTTGGATCGGGAACAGATACGCAGTATTTT	CASRFGSGTDTQYF